The source of this TCR beta chain is a study of cytomegalovirus exposure and HLA in healthy donors. The wider study: An early release of data contained approximately 80 million unique TCRs, which came from HLA-typed donors.

Whole-study findings and limits: An apparent linkage of common viral pathogens to several of the most significant clusters emerged in a later analysis.

The study ran its PCR with 60 Vbeta and 13 Jbeta primers. Sequencing used immunoSEQ multiplex PCR; TCRdb keeps in-frame clones, though not all of them. This table has some 150,000 clones, 70% to 90% appearing once. Of note for this clone: The antigen remains unidentified.

Germline V gene sequence: CDR1 SNHLY, CDR2 FYNNEI. Trimming stripped 6 bases from V and 5 bases from J, with 4 bases between. The CDR3 covers 11 residues. This sequence joins TRBV2 and TRBJ1-4; D is ambiguous. Material for sequencing was PBMCs. The receptor was isolated from a woman in her thirties or forties in good health and CMV-seropositive. The CDR3 nucleotides read TGTGCCAGCAGGGCAAATGAAAAACTGTTTTTT. This translates into CASRANEKLFF.